Following are 10 T cell receptor beta chains from one sample sequenced in a study of human T cells and chemical hapten exposure. TCRdb reprocessed the RACE reads with MiXCR, giving one entry per CDR3 protein. The sample has 75,000 to 90,000 distinct CDR3 sequences, 12% seen once; the top ten hold about 3.7%. Time point in this sample: patch test 1, 2 weeks after DPC sensitization. As to treatment: therapeutic diphenylcyclopropenone sensitization with weekly scalp DPC. The sequencing used whole blood, collected in connection with sensitization to the hapten diphenylcyclopropenone (DPC). Receptor source: a woman between 55 and 75 years old with alopecia areata. Some clones in this sample may be carry-over from other donors' samples.

This clonotype was seen many times. This chain uses TRBV11-2 with TRBJ2-5; D may correspond to TRBD1 or TRBD2 (5 bases each). Germline CDR1 and CDR2: SGHAT and FQNNGV. Trimming shortened V by 4 bases and J by 1 base, and 16 bases separated the two germline ends. The CDR3 has 16 amino acids. The CDR3 loop reads CASSWPEWGPQETQYF. The CDR3 DNA reads TGTGCCAGCAGCTGGCCAGAGTGGGGACCCCAAGAGACCCAGTACTTC.

This clonotype occurred many times. The rearrangement links TRBV19 to TRBJ2-2; D not certain. This CDR3 spans 13 amino acids. V gave up 4 bases and J gave up 5 bases, with 8 bases separating them. Germline V gene data show CDR1 as LNHDA and CDR2 as SQIVND (reference sequence). For the CDR3, the DNA is TGTGCCAGTAGTAACGTGGGGACCGGGGAGCTGTTTTTT. This sequence encodes CASSNVGTGELFF.

The J gene is TRBJ2-1, the V gene TRBV7-8, with 10 bases aligning to TRBD2. This CDR3 has 16 residues. Germline lookup yields CDR1 SGHVS and CDR2 FQNEAQ. V shed 1 base, J shed 2 bases, and the junction held 2 bases outside the gene matches. The CDR3 DNA is TGTGCCAGCAGCTTAGGGAGCGGGGGGGCCTACAATGAGCAGTTCTTC. As protein: CASSLGSGGAYNEQFF.

This clonotype appeared many times. The CDR3 DNA reads TGCAGTGCTAGTTCTAGCGGGGGGGCCATGATTTACAATGAGCAGTTCTTC. Translating gives CSASSSGGAMIYNEQFF. J is TRBJ2-1 and V is TRBV20-1, with 12 bases identical to TRBD2. V dropped 3 bases and J dropped 4; count of bases not matched to a gene: 10. The V gene's germline CDR1 is DFQATT and CDR2 SNEGSKA (reference sequence). The CDR3 is 17 residues long.

The chain links TRBV18 to TRBJ1-5, with no clear D. The CDR3 length is 17 residues. V dropped 6 bases and J dropped 4 bases, with 22 bases sitting between them. Germline assignment: CDR1 KGHSH and CDR2 LQKENI. The CDR3 protein is CASSPFVSAGRNQPQHF. As DNA, the CDR3 is TGTGCCAGCTCCCCTTTTGTGTCAGCCGGGCGTAATCAGCCCCAGCATTTT. The variable domain in full, with the rest retrieved from reference TRBV18 and TRBJ1-5, is NAGVMQNPRHLVRRRGQEARLRCSPMKGHSHVYWYRQLPEEGLKFMVYLQKENIIDESGMPKERFSAEFPKEGPSILRIQQVVRGDSAAYFCASSPFVSAGRNQPQHFGDGTRLSIL.

This clonotype has at least ten counts. The rearrangement uses TRBV29-1 and TRBJ2-3; 9 bases map to TRBD1. The CDR3 sequence is 14 residues long. V lost 8 bases, J lost 3 bases, and 9 bases stayed unmatched. Germline CDR1 is SQVTM and CDR2 is ANQGSEA. CDR3 DNA sequence: TGCAGCTCCAGGACAGGGGCATTTACAGATACGCAGTATTTT. Amino acids: CSSRTGAFTDTQYF.

This chain links TRBV6-1 with TRBJ1-2; no firm D call. With 2 bases removed from V and 5 bases from J, the gap between germline ends came to 15 bases. The germline V gene has CDR1 MNHNS and CDR2 SASEGT. The length of the CDR3 is 15 residues. CDR3 DNA sequence: TGTGCCAGCAGTGAAAGAGAAGGTCGGTTGTATGGCTACACCTTC. Residues: CASSEREGRLYGYTF.

This clonotype came up many times. V and J are TRBV3-1 and TRBJ2-3; D is possibly TRBD2 (5 bases). From germline, CDR1 is LGHDT and CDR2 YNNKEL (reference sequence). This CDR3 has 16 residues. The V end lost 4 bases, the J end lost 3 bases, and 17 bases lay between the germline ends. The CDR3 sequence: CASSLFSGGGTDTQYF. The CDR3, as DNA: TGTGCCAGCAGCCTCTTTTCTGGCGGCGGGACAGATACGCAGTATTTT.

This clonotype was observed many times. V is TRBV29-1 and J is TRBJ1-1, with 7 nucleotides matching TRBD1. The CDR3 runs 14 residues. Trimming removed 7 bases from V and 3 bases from J; junction bases left unmatched: 11. CDR1 SQVTM and CDR2 ANQGSEA come from the germline V gene. CDR3 sequence: CSANRGAGDTEAFF. CDR3 bases: TGCAGCGCTAACAGGGGCGCGGGTGACACTGAAGCTTTCTTT.

This clonotype turned up a few times. The rearrangement uses TRBV4-1 and TRBJ2-7; perhaps TRBD2 as D (6 bases). Germline lookup yields CDR1 MGHRA and CDR2 YSYEKL. V was cut by 1 base and J by 3 bases, with 16 bases left in between. CDR3 length: 16 residues. The CDR3 protein is CASSQGHGTGNYEQYF. In DNA, the CDR3 is TGCGCCAGCAGCCAAGGCCACGGGACTGGGAACTACGAGCAGTACTTC.